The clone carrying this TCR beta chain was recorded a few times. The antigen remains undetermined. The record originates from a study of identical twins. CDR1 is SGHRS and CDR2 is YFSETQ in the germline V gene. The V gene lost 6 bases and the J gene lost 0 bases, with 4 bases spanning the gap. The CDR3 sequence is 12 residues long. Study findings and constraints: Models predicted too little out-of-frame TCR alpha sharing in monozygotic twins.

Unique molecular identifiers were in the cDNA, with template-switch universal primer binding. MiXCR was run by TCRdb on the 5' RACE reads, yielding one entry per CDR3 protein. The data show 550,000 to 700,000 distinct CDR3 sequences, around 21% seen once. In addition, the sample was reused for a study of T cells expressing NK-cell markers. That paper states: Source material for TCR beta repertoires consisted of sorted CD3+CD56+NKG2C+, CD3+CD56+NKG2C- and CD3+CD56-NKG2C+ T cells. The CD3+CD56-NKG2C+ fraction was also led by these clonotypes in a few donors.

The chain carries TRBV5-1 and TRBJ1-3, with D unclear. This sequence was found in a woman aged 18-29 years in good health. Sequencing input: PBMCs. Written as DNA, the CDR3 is TGCGCCAGCACGGGCTCTGGAAACACCATATATTTT. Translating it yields CASTGSGNTIYF.